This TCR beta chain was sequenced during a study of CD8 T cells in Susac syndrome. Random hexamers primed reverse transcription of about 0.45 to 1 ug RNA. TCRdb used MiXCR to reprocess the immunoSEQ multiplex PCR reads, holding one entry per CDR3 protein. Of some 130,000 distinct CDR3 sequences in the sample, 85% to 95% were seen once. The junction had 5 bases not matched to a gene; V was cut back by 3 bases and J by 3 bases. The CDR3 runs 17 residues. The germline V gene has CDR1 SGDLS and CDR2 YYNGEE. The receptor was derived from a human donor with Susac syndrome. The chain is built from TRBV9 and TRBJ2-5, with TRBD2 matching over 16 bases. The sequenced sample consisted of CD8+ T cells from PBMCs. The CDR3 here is CASSGGTSGREEETQYF. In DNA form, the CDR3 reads TGTGCCAGCAGCGGTGGGACTAGCGGGAGGGAGGAAGAGACCCAGTACTTC.